This paragraph covers one T cell receptor beta chain sequence. The source of the sample is a study of cytomegalovirus exposure and HLA in healthy donors. 13 Jbeta primers and 60 Vbeta primers were used for the PCR. Repertoires were generated with immunoSEQ multiplex PCR, while TCRdb's copy carries only in-frame clones and drops some. The profile shows around 92,000 clones, about four fifths of them singletons. V was cut by 3 bases and J by 0 bases, with 9 bases left in between. Germline V gives CDR1 MDHEN, CDR2 SYDVKM. This CDR3 has 15 amino acids. The chain joins TRBV28 to TRBJ1-5, with D possibly matching TRBD1 (6 bases). The clonotype originates from a female donor in good health and CMV-seropositive. Sample: PBMCs. CDR3 nucleotide sequence: TGTGCCAGCAGTTTTGGACAGTTTAGCAATCAGCCCCAGCATTTT. Protein product: CASSFGQFSNQPQHF. The full variable domain, its missing parts supplied by reference TRBV28 and TRBJ1-5, is DVKVTQSSRYLVKRTGEKVFLECVQDMDHENMFWYRQDPGLGLRLIYFSYDVKMKEKGDIPEGYSVSREKKERFSLILESASTNQTSMYLCASSFGQFSNQPQHFGDGTRLSIL.